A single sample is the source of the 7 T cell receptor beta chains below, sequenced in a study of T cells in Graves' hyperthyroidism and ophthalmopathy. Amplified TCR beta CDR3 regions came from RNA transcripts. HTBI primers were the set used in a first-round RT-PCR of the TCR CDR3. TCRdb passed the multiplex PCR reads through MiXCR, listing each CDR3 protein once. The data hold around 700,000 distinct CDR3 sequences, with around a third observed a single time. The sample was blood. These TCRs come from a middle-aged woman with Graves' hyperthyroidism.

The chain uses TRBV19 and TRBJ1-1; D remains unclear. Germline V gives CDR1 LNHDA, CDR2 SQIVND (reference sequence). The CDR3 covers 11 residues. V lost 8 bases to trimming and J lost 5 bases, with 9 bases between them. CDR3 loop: CASDKGTEAFF. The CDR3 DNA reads TGTGCCAGTGATAAGGGAACTGAAGCTTTCTTT.

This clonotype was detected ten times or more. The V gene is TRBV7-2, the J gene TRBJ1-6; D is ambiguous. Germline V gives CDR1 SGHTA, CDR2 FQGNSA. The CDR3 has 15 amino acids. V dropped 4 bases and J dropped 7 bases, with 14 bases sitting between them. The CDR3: CASSSPRTGNSPLHF. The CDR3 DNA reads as TGTGCCAGCAGCTCCCCCAGGACTGGAAATTCACCCCTCCACTTT.

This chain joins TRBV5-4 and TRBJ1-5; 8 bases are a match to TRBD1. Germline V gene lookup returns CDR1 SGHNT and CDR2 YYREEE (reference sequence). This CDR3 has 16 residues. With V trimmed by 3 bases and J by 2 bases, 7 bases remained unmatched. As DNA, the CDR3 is TGTGCCAGCAGCTCATCGACAGGGGCAGGCAATCAGCCCCAGCATTTT. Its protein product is CASSSSTGAGNQPQHF.

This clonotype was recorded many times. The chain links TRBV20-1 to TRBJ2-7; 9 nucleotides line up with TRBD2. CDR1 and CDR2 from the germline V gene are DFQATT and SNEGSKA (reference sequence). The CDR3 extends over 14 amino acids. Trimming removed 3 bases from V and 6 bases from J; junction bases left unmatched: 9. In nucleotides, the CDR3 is TGCAGTGCTAGCCGACTAGCGGTTACAATCGAGCAGTACTTC. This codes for CSASRLAVTIEQYF.

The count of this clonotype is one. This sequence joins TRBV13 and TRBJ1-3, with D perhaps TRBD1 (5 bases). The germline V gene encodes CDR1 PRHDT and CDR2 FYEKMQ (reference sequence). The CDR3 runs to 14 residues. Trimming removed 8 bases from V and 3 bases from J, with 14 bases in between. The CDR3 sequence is CASAGDPGGNTIYF. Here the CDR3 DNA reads TGTGCCAGCGCGGGGGACCCGGGTGGAAACACCATATATTTT.

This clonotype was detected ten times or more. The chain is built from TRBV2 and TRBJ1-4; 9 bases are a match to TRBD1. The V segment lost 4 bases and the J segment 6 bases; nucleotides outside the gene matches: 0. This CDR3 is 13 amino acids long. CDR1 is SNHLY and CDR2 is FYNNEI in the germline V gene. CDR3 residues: CASSGTGDEKLFF. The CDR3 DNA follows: TGTGCCAGCAGTGGGACAGGGGATGAAAAACTGTTTTTT. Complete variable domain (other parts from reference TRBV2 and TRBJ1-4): EPEVTQTPSHQVTQMGQEVILRCVPISNHLYFYWYRQILGQKVEFLVSFYNNEISEKSEIFDDQFSVERPDGSNFTLKIRSTKLEDSAMYFCASSGTGDEKLFFGSGTQLSVL.

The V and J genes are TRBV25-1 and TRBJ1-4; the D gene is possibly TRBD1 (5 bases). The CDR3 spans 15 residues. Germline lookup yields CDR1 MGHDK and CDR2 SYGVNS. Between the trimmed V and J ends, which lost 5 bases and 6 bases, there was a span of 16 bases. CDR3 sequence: CASSLSRGGDEKLFF. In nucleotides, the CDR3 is TGTGCCAGCAGTTTATCTAGGGGCGGCGATGAAAAACTGTTTTTT.